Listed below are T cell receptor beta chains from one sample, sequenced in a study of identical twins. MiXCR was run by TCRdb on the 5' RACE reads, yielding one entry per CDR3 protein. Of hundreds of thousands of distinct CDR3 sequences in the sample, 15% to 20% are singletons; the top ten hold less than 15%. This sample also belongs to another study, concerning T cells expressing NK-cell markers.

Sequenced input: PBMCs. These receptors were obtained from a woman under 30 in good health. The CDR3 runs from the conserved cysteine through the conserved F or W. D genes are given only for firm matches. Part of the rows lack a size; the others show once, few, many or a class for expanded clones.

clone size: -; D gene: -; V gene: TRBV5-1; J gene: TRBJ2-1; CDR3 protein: CASSLDSTTDQFF; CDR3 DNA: TGCGCCAGCAGCTTGGACTCAACAACAGACCAGTTCTTC
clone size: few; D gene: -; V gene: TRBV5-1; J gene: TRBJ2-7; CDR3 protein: CASSRDSSSYEQYF; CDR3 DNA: TGCGCCAGCAGCCGTGACAGTTCCTCCTACGAGCAGTACTTC
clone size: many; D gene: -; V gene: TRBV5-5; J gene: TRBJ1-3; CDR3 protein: CASSLTVESGNTIYF; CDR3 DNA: TGTGCCAGCAGCTTGACGGTGGAGTCTGGAAACACCATATATTTT
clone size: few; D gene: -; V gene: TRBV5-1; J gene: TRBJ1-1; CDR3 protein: CASSLIGGKNTEAFF; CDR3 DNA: TGCGCCAGCAGCTTGATAGGGGGGAAGAACACTGAAGCTTTCTTT
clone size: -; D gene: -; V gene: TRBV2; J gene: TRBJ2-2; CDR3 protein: CAHSKHSGELFF; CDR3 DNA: TGTGCCCACTCAAAGCACTCCGGGGAGCTGTTTTTT
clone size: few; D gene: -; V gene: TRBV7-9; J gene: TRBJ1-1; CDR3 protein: CASSPWGTTTEAFF; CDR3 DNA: TGTGCCAGCAGCCCCTGGGGGACTACCACTGAAGCTTTCTTT
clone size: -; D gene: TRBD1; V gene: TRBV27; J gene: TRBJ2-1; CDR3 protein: CASRTGGMNEQFF; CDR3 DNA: TGTGCCAGCAGGACAGGGGGCATGAATGAGCAGTTCTTC
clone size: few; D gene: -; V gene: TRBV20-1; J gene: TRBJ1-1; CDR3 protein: CSAVSTEAFF; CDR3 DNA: TGCAGTGCGGTAAGCACTGAAGCTTTCTTT
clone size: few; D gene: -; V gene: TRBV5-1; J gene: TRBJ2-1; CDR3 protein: CASVDTTYNEQFF; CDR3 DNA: TGCGCCAGCGTGGACACTACCTACAATGAGCAGTTCTTC
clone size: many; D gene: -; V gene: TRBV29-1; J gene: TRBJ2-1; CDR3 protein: CSVEKVVGNEQFF; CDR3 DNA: TGCAGCGTTGAAAAGGTAGTAGGCAATGAGCAGTTCTTC
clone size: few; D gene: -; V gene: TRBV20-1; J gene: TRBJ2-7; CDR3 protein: CSADHSSYEQYF; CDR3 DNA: TGCAGTGCGGACCATAGCTCCTACGAGCAGTACTTC
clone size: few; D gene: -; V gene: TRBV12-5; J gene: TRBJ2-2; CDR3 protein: CATKKWTEPFNTGELFF; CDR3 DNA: TGTGCTACCAAAAAATGGACAGAACCTTTCAACACCGGGGAGCTGTTTTTT
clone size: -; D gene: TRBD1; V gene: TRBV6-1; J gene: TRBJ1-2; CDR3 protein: CASSLSDRGVYGYTF; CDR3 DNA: TGTGCCAGCAGTCTATCCGACAGGGGAGTTTATGGCTACACCTTC
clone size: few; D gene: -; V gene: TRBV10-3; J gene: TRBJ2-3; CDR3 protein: CAIRPSVSLGTDTQYF; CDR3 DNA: TGTGCCATCAGACCTAGCGTGTCGTTGGGGACAGATACGCAGTATTTT
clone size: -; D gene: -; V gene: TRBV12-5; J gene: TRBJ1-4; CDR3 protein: CASGLAEKLFF; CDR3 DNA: TGTGCTAGTGGTTTAGCTGAAAAACTGTTTTTT
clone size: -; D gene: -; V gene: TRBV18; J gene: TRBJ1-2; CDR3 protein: CASSPNRSPNYGYTF; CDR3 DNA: TGTGCCAGCTCACCGAACAGGTCTCCTAACTATGGCTACACCTTC
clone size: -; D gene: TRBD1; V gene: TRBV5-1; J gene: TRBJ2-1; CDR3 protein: CASSLSTGGGEQFF; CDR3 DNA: TGCGCCAGCAGCTTGAGTACAGGGGGAGGCGAGCAGTTCTTC
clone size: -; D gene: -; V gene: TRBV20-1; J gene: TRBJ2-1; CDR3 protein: CSARPGFPSYNEQFF; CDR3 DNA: TGCAGTGCTAGGCCGGGATTTCCCTCCTACAATGAGCAGTTCTTC
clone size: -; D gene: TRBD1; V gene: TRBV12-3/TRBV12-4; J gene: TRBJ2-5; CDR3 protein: CASSDRDRAYETQYF; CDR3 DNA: TGTGCCAGCAGTGACCGGGACAGGGCGTACGAGACCCAGTACTTC
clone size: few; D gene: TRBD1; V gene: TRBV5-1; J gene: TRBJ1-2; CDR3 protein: CASSGTGTNSYGYTF; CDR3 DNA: TGCGCCAGCAGTGGGACAGGGACTAATTCCTATGGCTACACCTTC
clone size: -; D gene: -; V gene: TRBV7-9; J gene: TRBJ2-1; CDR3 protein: CASSDPYRNEQFF; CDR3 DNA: TGTGCCAGCAGCGATCCTTACAGGAATGAGCAGTTCTTC
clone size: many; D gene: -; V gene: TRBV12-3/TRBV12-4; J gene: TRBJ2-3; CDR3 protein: CASSLGSLADTQYF; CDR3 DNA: TGTGCCAGCAGTTTAGGTAGTTTGGCAGATACGCAGTATTTT
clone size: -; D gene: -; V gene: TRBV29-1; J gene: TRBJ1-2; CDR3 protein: CSVADYGYTF; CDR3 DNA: TGCAGCGTAGCTGACTATGGCTACACCTTC
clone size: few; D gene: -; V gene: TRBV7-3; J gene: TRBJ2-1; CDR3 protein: CASSPVGLLSSYNEQFF; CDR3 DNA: TGTGCCAGCAGCCCCGTGGGACTCCTAAGCTCCTACAATGAGCAGTTCTTC